These 5 T cell receptor beta chains share one sample of origin, sequenced in a study of blood T cell repertoires in COVID-19. Assay: immunoSEQ multiplex PCR; the TCRdb copy retains only in-frame clones and omits some. The table lists nearly 350,000 clones, 88% of them singletons. Sequencing used peripheral blood. These receptors were taken from a woman in her 70s with COVID-19, enrolled during active disease.

This chain uses TRBV11-2 with TRBJ2-3, with TRBD2 matching over 9 bases. CDR3 length equals 16 residues. Germline V CDR1 and CDR2: SGHAT, FQNNGV. The V segment lost 2 bases and the J segment 3 bases; nucleotides outside the gene matches: 6. The CDR3 nucleotides read TGTGCCAGCAGCTTATTAGGAGGACTAGCGACAGATACGCAGTATTTT. It codes for CASSLLGGLATDTQYF.

The chain carries TRBV7-2 and TRBJ1-1, with 9 bases that match TRBD1. Trimming at V came to 6 bases and at J to 2 bases, leaving 7 bases not matched to a gene. CDR1 is SGHTA, CDR2 FQGNSA, per germline. This CDR3 is 15 amino acids long. CDR3 in DNA: TGTGCCAGCAGTATCCGGACAGGGGCAAACACTGAAGCTTTCTTT. Translated, it gives CASSIRTGANTEAFF.

The chain employs TRBV30 and TRBJ2-5; possible D gene TRBD2, 6 bases. CDR3 size: 14 residues. V lost 0 bases and J lost 0, with 8 bases in between. Germline V gene data show CDR1 as GTSNPN and CDR2 as SVGIG (reference sequence). CDR3 sequence reads: CAWSVRGNQETQYF. CDR3 DNA: TGTGCCTGGAGTGTACGGGGGAACCAAGAGACCCAGTACTTC.

The CDR3 DNA reads TGTGCCAGTAGTAAATACAGGGAACCCTCCTACGAGCAGTACTTC. Protein sequence: CASSKYREPSYEQYF. This chain links TRBV19 with TRBJ2-7, with TRBD1 as a possible D gene (6 bases). The CDR3 runs to 15 residues. The V end was cut by 4 bases, the J end by 0 bases, with 13 bases between. The germline gives CDR1 LNHDA, CDR2 SQIVND (reference sequence).

The chain uses TRBV6-5 and TRBJ2-7, with 10 positions matching TRBD2. The germline CDR1 and CDR2 sequences are MNHEY and SVGAGI. Germline trimming cut 3 bases from V and 5 bases from J; bases unmatched to any gene: 7. The CDR3 has 15 residues. The CDR3 spells CASSYERGGGNEQYF. The DNA for the CDR3 is TGTGCCAGCAGTTATGAGCGGGGGGGCGGCAACGAGCAGTACTTC.